This T cell receptor beta chain was profiled in a study of T cells after yellow fever vaccination. Study conclusions and caveats: The secondary T-cell response peaked on day 5, not day 15, but was weaker. Shared CD4/CD8 clonotypes were a small share, likely from convergent recombination.

5'RACE template switching added a universal primer site and UMIs to TCR cDNA. TCRdb ran MiXCR on the 5' RACE reads and lists one entry per CDR3 protein. The sample records a few hundred thousand distinct CDR3 sequences, 15% to 20% being singletons. Germline assignment: CDR1 SGHRS and CDR2 YFSETQ. The CDR3 covers 13 residues. Trimming left V 4 bases short and J 2 bases short, with 8 bases between. This clonotype was seen more than once but under ten times. Its antigen is still unknown. The TCR originated in a young man who received the YFV17D yellow fever vaccine. The chain is built from TRBV5-1 and TRBJ2-3, with D maybe TRBD2 (5 bases). The sequencing here drew on PBMCs, taken 15 days after the yellow fever booster vaccination. The CDR3 reads CASSPDFTDTQYF. For the CDR3, the DNA is TGCGCCAGCAGCCCGGACTTCACAGATACGCAGTATTTT.